Following are 28 T cell receptor beta chains from one sample sequenced in a study of identical twins. MiXCR, applied by TCRdb to the 5' RACE reads, yields one record per CDR3 protein. The sample lists 400,000 to 500,000 distinct CDR3 sequences, less than 20% seen once, with about 12% in the top ten. Sequenced sample: naive T cells sorted from blood. The source is a man aged 45-60 years in good health.

This clonotype came up many times. V and J are TRBV28 and TRBJ2-1; a possible D gene is TRBD2 (5 bases). Trimming cost V 5 bases and J 4 bases, with 12 bases left between them. The CDR3 extends over 14 amino acids. The germline V gene encodes CDR1 MDHEN and CDR2 SYDVKM. CDR3 loop: CASSKSGTYNEQFF. As DNA, the CDR3 is TGTGCCAGCAGTAAGAGCGGTACTTACAATGAGCAGTTCTTC. Based on the CDR3 plus reference TRBV28 and TRBJ2-1, the full variable domain is DVKVTQSSRYLVKRTGEKVFLECVQDMDHENMFWYRQDPGLGLRLIYFSYDVKMKEKGDIPEGYSVSREKKERFSLILESASTNQTSMYLCASSKSGTYNEQFFGPGTRLTVL.

V gene TRBV7-2 combines with J gene TRBJ2-3, with a tentative D call TRBD1 (5 bases). V lost 3 bases and J 6 bases, leaving 16 bases between the germline ends. CDR1 and CDR2 from the germline V gene are SGHTA and FQGNSA. The CDR3 has 15 residues. CDR3 sequence: CASSLGPPLEDTQYF. The CDR3 bases are TGTGCCAGCAGCTTGGGGCCGCCTTTAGAGGATACGCAGTATTTT.

This chain joins TRBV7-8 and TRBJ1-2, with unresolved D. Trimming took off 5 bases at V and 1 base at J, with 11 bases between the two ends. The CDR3 extends over 14 amino acids. CDR1 is SGHVS, CDR2 FQNEAQ, per germline. The CDR3, as DNA: TGTGCCAGCAGCCTCCGGGTAGATAACTATGGCTACACCTTC. Its protein product is CASSLRVDNYGYTF.

This chain connects TRBV20-1 to TRBJ2-7; tentatively, D is TRBD1 (7 bases). Germline V lookup: CDR1 DFQATT, CDR2 SNEGSKA (reference sequence). This CDR3 is 14 amino acids long. Between the trimmed V and J ends, which lost 5 bases and 3 bases, there was a span of 17 bases. The CDR3 nucleotides read TGCAGTGCTCTCCCCGACAGGGAGGTCTACGAGCAGTACTTC. It encodes CSALPDREVYEQYF.

This clonotype was found a few times. The chain joins TRBV20-1 to TRBJ2-5; D uncertain. CDR3 length: 15 amino acids. In germline, CDR1 is DFQATT, CDR2 SNEGSKA (reference sequence). V dropped 0 bases and J dropped 3 bases, with 14 bases sitting between them. The CDR3 DNA is TGCAGTGCTAGAGAGAGTTTAGGAGTGGAAGAGACCCAGTACTTC. This sequence encodes CSARESLGVEETQYF.

The rearrangement joins TRBV29-1 to TRBJ2-3; possible D gene TRBD1, 6 bases. Trimming took off 4 bases at V and 0 bases at J, with 17 bases between the two ends. Germline V gene sequence: CDR1 SQVTM, CDR2 ANQGSEA. The CDR3 length is 16 residues. CDR3 protein: CSVVGTPILSTDTQYF. CDR3 coding DNA: TGCAGCGTTGTCGGGACACCAATACTCAGCACAGATACGCAGTATTTT.

This clonotype came up a few times. This chain connects TRBV20-1 to TRBJ1-1, with D tentatively TRBD1 (5 bases). V was cut by 6 bases and J by 1 base, with 12 bases left in between. CDR1 is DFQATT, CDR2 SNEGSKA, per germline (reference sequence). The CDR3 is 13 residues long. The CDR3 DNA reads as TGCAGTGCGTCGGGACTCAGGAACACTGAAGCTTTCTTT. This translates into CSASGLRNTEAFF.

V gene TRBV20-1 combines with J gene TRBJ2-7; no clear D. Germline CDR1 reads DFQATT; CDR2 reads SNEGSKA (reference sequence). V gave up 1 base and J gave up 0 bases, with 7 bases separating them. The CDR3 totals 13 residues. CDR3 region: CSARGPLSYEQYF. As DNA, the CDR3 is TGCAGTGCTAGAGGGCCCCTCTCCTACGAGCAGTACTTC.

This clonotype was seen repeatedly, ten times or more. This chain joins TRBV10-1 and TRBJ2-1; 7 nucleotides line up with TRBD2. Losses at the gene ends were 1 base for V and 4 bases for J; bases not matched to a gene: 10. The CDR3 length is 17 residues. Germline values: CDR1 WNHNN, CDR2 SYGVQD (reference sequence). The CDR3 DNA reads TGCGCCAGCAGTGAGTTGGGGCTAGCGGTACAGTACAATGAGCAGTTCTTC. Encoded protein: CASSELGLAVQYNEQFF.

The chain links TRBV20-1 to TRBJ2-1; TRBD2 matches 9 bases. CDR3 length: 15 amino acids. The germline V gene has CDR1 DFQATT and CDR2 SNEGSKA (reference sequence). V trimming: 6 bases; J trimming: 4 bases; junction bases outside the gene matches: 10. The CDR3 DNA reads as TGCAGTGCCCCGGAGGTTAGCGGGAGTTACAATGAGCAGTTCTTC. It translates to CSAPEVSGSYNEQFF.

V is TRBV20-1 and J is TRBJ2-3, with TRBD2 matching over 12 bases. V shed 0 bases and J 8 bases; nucleotides not matched to a gene: 18. Germline V lookup: CDR1 DFQATT, CDR2 SNEGSKA (reference sequence). The CDR3 totals 19 residues. CDR3: CSARDSALAGGPGVGTQYF. DNA of the CDR3: TGCAGTGCTAGAGATTCGGCCCTAGCGGGGGGGCCTGGGGTCGGTACGCAGTATTTT.

This clonotype was seen at least ten times. This chain joins TRBV6-1 and TRBJ1-3; D gene uncertain. Trimming left V 2 bases short and J 0 bases short, with 5 bases between. Germline-derived CDR1 and CDR2 are MNHNS and SASEGT. This CDR3 comprises 14 residues. The DNA of the CDR3 is TGTGCCAGCAGTGAAATCGTCTCTGGAAACACCATATATTTT. Encoded protein: CASSEIVSGNTIYF.

There are a few counts of this clonotype. The rearrangement joins TRBV6-5 to TRBJ2-2; weak D call: TRBD2 (5 bases). V dropped 2 bases and J dropped 2 bases, with 12 bases sitting between them. CDR1 and CDR2 from the germline V gene are MNHEY and SVGAGI. This CDR3 spans 16 amino acids. This CDR3 reads CASSYDLRVNTGELFF. The CDR3 DNA follows: TGTGCCAGCAGTTACGATTTGCGGGTCAACACCGGGGAGCTGTTTTTT.

This chain links TRBV20-1 with TRBJ2-2; a possible D gene is TRBD2 (6 bases). The CDR3 length is 16 residues. The V end was cut by 0 bases, the J end by 4 bases, with 15 bases between. CDR1 and CDR2 from the germline V gene are DFQATT and SNEGSKA (reference sequence). DNA for the CDR3: TGCAGTGCTAGAGATTATCTGACTAGTGTCACCGGGGAGCTGTTTTTT. Translated, it gives CSARDYLTSVTGELFF.

The chain links TRBV6-2 or TRBV6-3 to TRBJ2-3, with 9 bases identical to TRBD2. CDR1 and CDR2 (germline): MNHEY, SVGEGT. With 5 bases clipped from V and 3 bases from J, the junction kept 6 bases outside the gene matches. The CDR3 has 15 amino acids. The CDR3, as DNA: TGTGCCAGCAGTACCTATAGCGGGAGAACAGATACGCAGTATTTT. Amino acids: CASSTYSGRTDTQYF.

This chain links TRBV20-1 with TRBJ2-1, with 7 bases fitting TRBD1. This CDR3 is 16 amino acids long. The V segment lost 5 bases and the J segment 2 bases; nucleotides outside the gene matches: 12. CDR1 and CDR2 (germline): DFQATT, SNEGSKA (reference sequence). The CDR3 loop reads CSAQKTGIGAYNEQFF. Here the CDR3 DNA reads TGCAGTGCTCAAAAGACAGGGATTGGGGCCTACAATGAGCAGTTCTTC.

This clonotype was detected only a few times. The V gene is TRBV9, the J gene TRBJ2-1, with 10 bases lining up with TRBD2. The CDR3 is 17 amino acids. Germline CDR1 and CDR2: SGDLS and YYNGEE. V trimming: 0 bases; J trimming: 7 bases; junction bases outside the gene matches: 10. The DNA of the CDR3 is TGTGCCAGCAGCGTAGGGTTGAGTCTAGCGGGAGAAAATGAGCAGTTCTTC. It encodes CASSVGLSLAGENEQFF.

This clonotype was detected many times. The chain carries TRBV20-1 and TRBJ2-1; TRBD2 might be the D (5 bases). The germline V gene has CDR1 DFQATT and CDR2 SNEGSKA (reference sequence). This CDR3 region has 15 residues. The ends were cut back, 3 bases at V and 6 bases at J, with 18 bases in the middle. CDR3 residues: CSASPRTELGNEQFF. CDR3 nucleotides: TGCAGTGCTAGCCCCAGGACGGAACTAGGCAATGAGCAGTTCTTC.

This clonotype was seen a handful of times. The rearrangement links TRBV5-1 to TRBJ2-2; D possibly corresponds to TRBD2 (5 bases). CDR1 SGHRS and CDR2 YFSETQ come from the germline V gene. Deletions cut 1 base from V and 0 bases from J, with 13 bases between. The CDR3 spans 17 residues. Written as DNA, the CDR3 is TGCGCCAGCAGCTTGTGGGCGGGTCACGCGAACACCGGGGAGCTGTTTTTT. Protein sequence: CASSLWAGHANTGELFF.

In this sample, this clonotype turned up a few times. The chain carries TRBV6-5 and TRBJ2-1, with TRBD2 matching over 9 bases. Germline CDR1 reads MNHEY; CDR2 reads SVGAGI. This CDR3 is 17 amino acids long. The trim removed 4 bases at V and 4 bases at J, leaving 11 bases unmatched. The DNA of the CDR3 is TGTGCCAGCAGTTTGGGTCAGGTAGCGGGAGCTTACAATGAGCAGTTCTTC. This encodes CASSLGQVAGAYNEQFF.

Comment on this clonotype: A much larger clone is a single base away; this may be a read error. J is TRBJ1-1 and V is TRBV5-1; TRBD1 matches 11 bases. Germline CDR1 SGHRS, CDR2 YFSETQ. This CDR3 spans 16 amino acids. The chain's CDR3 is CANSWTGGRWGTEAFF. The DNA for the CDR3 is TGCGCCAACAGCTGGACAGGGGGCCGATGGGGCACTGAAGCTTTCTTT.

This chain connects TRBV20-1 to TRBJ1-3; D unclear. CDR1 and CDR2 (germline): DFQATT, SNEGSKA (reference sequence). This CDR3 comprises 14 residues. V gave up 3 bases and J gave up 7 bases, with 16 bases separating them. The CDR3 nucleotides are TGCAGTGCTAGGTTCCAGGACGGGTTCAACACCATATATTTT. Amino acids: CSARFQDGFNTIYF.

The chain recombines TRBV20-1 with TRBJ2-5; 11 bases agree with TRBD2. The V gene end was trimmed by 0 bases and the J gene end by 5 bases; junction bases not matched to a gene: 8. The length of the CDR3 is 16 residues. From germline, CDR1 is DFQATT and CDR2 SNEGSKA (reference sequence). The CDR3 protein is CSARDGLAGGWETQYF. Here the CDR3 DNA reads TGCAGTGCTAGAGATGGGCTAGCGGGGGGTTGGGAGACCCAGTACTTC.

This clonotype was observed a handful of times. This chain uses TRBV29-1 with TRBJ1-1; a weak D match, TRBD1 (5 bases). Trimming left V 5 bases short and J 1 base short, with 11 bases between. The CDR3 has 13 residues. Germline-derived CDR1 and CDR2 are SQVTM and ANQGSEA. The DNA of the CDR3 is TGCAGCGTTAGTGGGACGACGAACACTGAAGCTTTCTTT. Encoded protein: CSVSGTTNTEAFF.

This clonotype has at least ten counts. The chain is built from TRBV6-1 and TRBJ2-2, with 10 bases that match TRBD2. Germline V gene lookup returns CDR1 MNHNS and CDR2 SASEGT. This CDR3 is built from 16 residues. The V gene end was trimmed by 7 bases and the J gene end by 7 bases; junction bases not matched to a gene: 12. CDR3 in amino acids: CASNPQLAGAGGELFF. In nucleotides, the CDR3 is TGTGCCAGCAACCCCCAGCTAGCGGGAGCAGGCGGGGAGCTGTTTTTT.

This clonotype has just a few counts. V is TRBV27 and J is TRBJ2-7; D is perhaps TRBD1 or TRBD2 (5 bases each). This CDR3 has 12 amino acids. Trimming cost V 6 bases and J 4 bases, with 10 bases left between them. Per germline, CDR1 MNHEY and CDR2 SMNVEV (reference sequence). The CDR3 here is CASRGDGYEQYF. The CDR3 bases are TGTGCCAGCAGGGGGGACGGATACGAGCAGTACTTC.

This clonotype was seen at least ten times. V gene TRBV7-9 combines with J gene TRBJ1-1, with D hard to call. The CDR3 has 14 amino acids. Per the germline V gene, CDR1 is SEHNR and CDR2 is FQNEAQ (reference sequence). V gave up 4 bases and J gave up 0 bases, with 9 bases separating them. This CDR3 is CASSSLRMNTEAFF. CDR3 DNA sequence: TGTGCCAGCAGCTCGCTCAGGATGAACACTGAAGCTTTCTTT.

This clonotype was seen more than once but under ten times. V is TRBV10-3 and J is TRBJ2-7, with 8 nucleotides matching TRBD1. This CDR3 has 15 amino acids. J was trimmed by 4 bases and V by 0 bases; bases with no gene match: 5. Germline V gene data show CDR1 as ENHRY and CDR2 as SYGVKD. The CDR3 DNA reads TGTGCCATCAGTGAGTCAACAGGGGGAAGGTACGAGCAGTACTTC. This encodes CAISESTGGRYEQYF.